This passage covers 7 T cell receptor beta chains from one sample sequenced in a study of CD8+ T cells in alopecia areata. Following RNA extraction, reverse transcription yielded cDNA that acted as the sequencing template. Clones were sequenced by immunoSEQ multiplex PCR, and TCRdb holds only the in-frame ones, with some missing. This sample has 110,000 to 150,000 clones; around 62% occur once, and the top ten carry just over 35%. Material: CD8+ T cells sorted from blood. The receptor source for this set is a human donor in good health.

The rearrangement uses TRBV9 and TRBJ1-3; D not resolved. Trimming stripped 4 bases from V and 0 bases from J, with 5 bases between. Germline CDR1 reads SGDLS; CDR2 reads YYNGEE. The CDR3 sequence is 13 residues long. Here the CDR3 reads CASSTNSGNTIYF. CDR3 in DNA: TGTGCCAGCAGCACCAACTCTGGAAACACCATATATTTT.

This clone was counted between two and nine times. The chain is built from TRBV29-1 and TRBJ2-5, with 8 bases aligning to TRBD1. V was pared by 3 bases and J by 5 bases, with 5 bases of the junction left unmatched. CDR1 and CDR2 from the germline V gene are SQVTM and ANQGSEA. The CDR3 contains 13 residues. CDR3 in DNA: TGCAGCGTTGAGGACAGGGATGGGGAGACCCAGTACTTC. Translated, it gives CSVEDRDGETQYF.

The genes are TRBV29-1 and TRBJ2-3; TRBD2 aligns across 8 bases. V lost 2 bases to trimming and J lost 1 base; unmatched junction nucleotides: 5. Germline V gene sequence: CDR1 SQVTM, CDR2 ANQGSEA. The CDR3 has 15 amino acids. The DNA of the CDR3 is TGCAGCGTTGAACGCGGGGGGCTAGGCACAGATACGCAGTATTTT. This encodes CSVERGGLGTDTQYF.

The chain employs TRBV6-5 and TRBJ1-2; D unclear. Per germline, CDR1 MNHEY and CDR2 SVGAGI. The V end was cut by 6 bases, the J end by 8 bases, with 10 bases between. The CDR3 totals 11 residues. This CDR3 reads CASSFSGGYTF. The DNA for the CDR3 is TGTGCCAGCAGCTTCTCGGGGGGCTACACCTTC.

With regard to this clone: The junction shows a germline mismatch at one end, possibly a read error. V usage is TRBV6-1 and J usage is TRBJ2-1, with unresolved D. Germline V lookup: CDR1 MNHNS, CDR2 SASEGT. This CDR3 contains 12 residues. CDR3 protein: CATSAPYNEQFF. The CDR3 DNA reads TGTGCCACCAGTGCCCCCTACAATGAGCAGTTCTTC.

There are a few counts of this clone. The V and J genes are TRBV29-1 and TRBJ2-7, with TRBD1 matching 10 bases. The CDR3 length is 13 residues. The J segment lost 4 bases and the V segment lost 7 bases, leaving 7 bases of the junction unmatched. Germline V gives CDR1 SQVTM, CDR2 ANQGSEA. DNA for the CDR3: TGCAGCGCTTTGGGACAGGGGCGTTACGAGCAGTACTTC. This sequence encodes CSALGQGRYEQYF.

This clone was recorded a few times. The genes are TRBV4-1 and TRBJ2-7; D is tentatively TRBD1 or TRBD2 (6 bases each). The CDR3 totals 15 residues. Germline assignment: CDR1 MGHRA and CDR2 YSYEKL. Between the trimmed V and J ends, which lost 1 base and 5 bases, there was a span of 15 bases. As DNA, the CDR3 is TGCGCCAGCAGCCAAGTGTTATCGGGGGCTGACGAGCAGTACTTC. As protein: CASSQVLSGADEQYF.